This is a list of T cell receptor beta chains from one sample in a study of T cells after yellow fever vaccination. MiXCR was run by TCRdb on the 5' RACE reads, yielding one entry per CDR3 protein. The table shows 300,000 to 400,000 distinct CDR3 sequences, with roughly an eighth occurring only once. The sample here was CD4+ T cells sorted from PBMCs, taken 15 days after the yellow fever booster vaccination. The receptor source for this set is a man in his late teens or twenties who received the YFV17D yellow fever vaccine. CDR3s include the opening cysteine and the closing phenylalanine or tryptophan. A D gene is named only where the DNA matches it firmly. Size is stated for part of the rows, as once, few or many counts, or as a class when the clone is expanded.

v_gene: TRBV18; d_gene: .; abundance: few; j_gene: TRBJ1-2; CDR3nt: TGTGCCAGCTCCCCGTCGGTTGATGGCTACACCTTC; CDR3aa: CASSPSVDGYTF
v_gene: TRBV5-1; d_gene: TRBD2; abundance: few; j_gene: TRBJ2-1; CDR3nt: TGCGCCAGCAGCTTGGTGCTAGCGGGGGGAGACTCCTACAATGAGCAGTTCTTC; CDR3aa: CASSLVLAGGDSYNEQFF
v_gene: TRBV6-5; d_gene: .; abundance: .; j_gene: TRBJ1-1; CDR3nt: TGTGCCAGCAGTTACTCGAGGCGGCCGAACACTGAAGCTTTCTTT; CDR3aa: CASSYSRRPNTEAFF
v_gene: TRBV12-3/TRBV12-4; d_gene: .; abundance: few; j_gene: TRBJ2-2; CDR3nt: TGTGCCAGCAGTACACATCCGCCAGGGGACTACACCGGGGAGCTGTTTTTT; CDR3aa: CASSTHPPGDYTGELFF
v_gene: TRBV19; d_gene: .; abundance: few; j_gene: TRBJ1-1; CDR3nt: TGTGCCAGTAGTTGGGTCTGGAGCACTGAAGCTTTCTTT; CDR3aa: CASSWVWSTEAFF
v_gene: TRBV29-1; d_gene: TRBD1; abundance: many; j_gene: TRBJ2-3; CDR3nt: TGCAGCGTGACAGGGGTGGCAGATACGCAGTATTTT; CDR3aa: CSVTGVADTQYF
v_gene: TRBV4-2; d_gene: TRBD1; abundance: few; j_gene: TRBJ1-2; CDR3nt: TGTGCCAGCAGCCAACGCGGACAGGGAGGGTTGGATGGCTACACCTTC; CDR3aa: CASSQRGQGGLDGYTF
v_gene: TRBV24-1; d_gene: .; abundance: few; j_gene: TRBJ1-3; CDR3nt: TGTGCCACCAGTGATTACACGGGAAACACCATATATTTT; CDR3aa: CATSDYTGNTIYF
v_gene: TRBV6-5; d_gene: .; abundance: few; j_gene: TRBJ2-1; CDR3nt: TGTGCCAGCAGTTACTCGACGACTAGATTCGGTGAGCAGTTCTTC; CDR3aa: CASSYSTTRFGEQFF
v_gene: TRBV6-1; d_gene: .; abundance: .; j_gene: TRBJ2-7; CDR3nt: TGTGCCAGCACCACCCGGGGCGAGCACAAGGGTGAGCAGTACTTC; CDR3aa: CASTTRGEHKGEQYF
v_gene: TRBV6-5; d_gene: .; abundance: .; j_gene: TRBJ2-6; CDR3nt: TGTGCCAGCACCCGAACCACAGGGACTGGGGCCAACGTCCTGACTTTC; CDR3aa: CASTRTTGTGANVLTF
v_gene: TRBV18; d_gene: .; abundance: .; j_gene: TRBJ1-1; CDR3nt: TGTGCCAGCTCACCAAACGGGGCAGCTGAAGCTTTCTTT; CDR3aa: CASSPNGAAEAFF
v_gene: TRBV7-2; d_gene: .; abundance: .; j_gene: TRBJ1-4; CDR3nt: TGTGCCAGCAGCTTAGCGGTGGGAGTTGAAAAACTGTTTTTT; CDR3aa: CASSLAVGVEKLFF
v_gene: TRBV5-1; d_gene: .; abundance: few; j_gene: TRBJ2-1; CDR3nt: TGCGCCACCCAGGACACTCCTTCCTACAATGAGCAGTTCTTC; CDR3aa: CATQDTPSYNEQFF
v_gene: TRBV7-9; d_gene: .; abundance: many; j_gene: TRBJ2-3; CDR3nt: TGTGCCAGCATCCTTAGCGGATCCACAGATACGCAGTATTTT; CDR3aa: CASILSGSTDTQYF
v_gene: TRBV7-2; d_gene: .; abundance: few; j_gene: TRBJ1-6; CDR3nt: TGTGCCAGCAGCCCATTGACCGCCTTCAATTCACCCCTCCACTTT; CDR3aa: CASSPLTAFNSPLHF
v_gene: TRBV6-2/TRBV6-3; d_gene: TRBD1; abundance: .; j_gene: TRBJ1-1; CDR3nt: TGTGCCAGCACCGAACAGGGGCCCCTGGTTGAAGCTTTCTTT; CDR3aa: CASTEQGPLVEAFF